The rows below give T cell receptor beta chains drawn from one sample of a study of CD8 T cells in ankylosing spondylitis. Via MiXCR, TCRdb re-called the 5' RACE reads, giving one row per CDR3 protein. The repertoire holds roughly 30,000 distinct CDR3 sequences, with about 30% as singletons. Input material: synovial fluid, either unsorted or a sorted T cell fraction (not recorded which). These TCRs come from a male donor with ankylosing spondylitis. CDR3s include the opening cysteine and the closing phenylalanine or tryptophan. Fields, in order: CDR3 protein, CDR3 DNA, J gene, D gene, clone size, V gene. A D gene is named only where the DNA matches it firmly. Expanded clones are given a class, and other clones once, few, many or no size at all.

cdr3_aa: CASSSPDNEQFF; cdr3_nt: TGTGCCAGCTCATCACCAGACAATGAGCAGTTCTTC; j_call: TRBJ2-1; d_call: NA; clone_size: NA; v_call: TRBV18
cdr3_aa: CASSAQGDYGYTF; cdr3_nt: TGTGCCAGCAGCGCCCAGGGTGACTATGGCTACACCTTC; j_call: TRBJ1-2; d_call: NA; clone_size: NA; v_call: TRBV5-6
cdr3_aa: CASSERVRDKRMEAFF; cdr3_nt: TGCGCCAGCAGCGAGCGCGTCCGGGACAAGCGTATGGAAGCTTTCTTT; j_call: TRBJ1-1; d_call: NA; clone_size: many; v_call: TRBV4-1
cdr3_aa: CASRPREGSGANVLTF; cdr3_nt: TGTGCCAGCAGGCCCCGGGAAGGGTCTGGGGCCAACGTCCTGACTTTC; j_call: TRBJ2-6; d_call: NA; clone_size: NA; v_call: TRBV7-9
cdr3_aa: CSVAYLGQGTYEQYF; cdr3_nt: TGCAGCGTTGCCTACTTGGGACAGGGGACCTACGAGCAGTACTTC; j_call: TRBJ2-7; d_call: TRBD1; clone_size: few; v_call: TRBV29-1
cdr3_aa: CASSPTPFEVPYEQYF; cdr3_nt: TGTGCCAGCAGCCCCACCCCATTTGAGGTGCCCTACGAGCAGTACTTC; j_call: TRBJ2-7; d_call: NA; clone_size: NA; v_call: TRBV11-2
cdr3_aa: CASSQDRRGRFF; cdr3_nt: TGTGCCAGCAGCCAAGATAGGAGGGGGAGGTTCTTC; j_call: TRBJ2-1; d_call: NA; clone_size: many; v_call: TRBV14
cdr3_aa: CATSIPPYMWNTQYF; cdr3_nt: TGTGCCACCAGCATCCCCCCTTATATGTGGAATACGCAGTATTTT; j_call: TRBJ2-3; d_call: NA; clone_size: NA; v_call: TRBV15
cdr3_aa: CASSFRLAGGPTGELFF; cdr3_nt: TGCGCCAGCAGCTTCCGCCTGGCGGGAGGGCCCACCGGGGAGCTGTTTTTT; j_call: TRBJ2-2; d_call: TRBD2; clone_size: NA; v_call: TRBV4-1
cdr3_aa: CASSYSGDDYGYTF; cdr3_nt: TGTGCCAGCAGTTATTCCGGAGATGACTATGGCTACACCTTC; j_call: TRBJ1-2; d_call: NA; clone_size: once; v_call: TRBV27
cdr3_aa: CASSHFRRGHHNEQFF; cdr3_nt: TGTGCCAGCAGTCACTTTCGCCGGGGGCACCACAATGAGCAGTTCTTC; j_call: TRBJ2-1; d_call: NA; clone_size: few; v_call: TRBV3-1
cdr3_aa: CASSQTASGNTIYF; cdr3_nt: TGCGCCAGCAGCCAAACAGCCTCTGGAAACACCATATATTTT; j_call: TRBJ1-3; d_call: NA; clone_size: few; v_call: TRBV4-1
cdr3_aa: CASALTSPDTQYF; cdr3_nt: TGTGCCAGCGCTCTTACTAGCCCCGATACGCAGTATTTT; j_call: TRBJ2-3; d_call: NA; clone_size: few; v_call: TRBV2
cdr3_aa: CASSWGPGLADTGELFF; cdr3_nt: TGCGCCAGCAGCTGGGGTCCAGGACTAGCAGACACCGGGGAGCTGTTTTTT; j_call: TRBJ2-2; d_call: TRBD2; clone_size: NA; v_call: TRBV5-1
cdr3_aa: CASSLGTGSHNEQFF; cdr3_nt: TGTGCCAGCAGCTTAGGGACAGGGTCGCACAATGAGCAGTTCTTC; j_call: TRBJ2-1; d_call: TRBD1; clone_size: NA; v_call: TRBV7-2
cdr3_aa: CASSLEGSVGETQYF; cdr3_nt: TGTGCCAGCAGTCTTGAAGGATCGGTCGGTGAGACCCAGTACTTC; j_call: TRBJ2-5; d_call: NA; clone_size: NA; v_call: TRBV27
cdr3_aa: CASRWTKNTEAFF; cdr3_nt: TGTGCCAGCAGATGGACGAAAAACACTGAAGCTTTCTTT; j_call: TRBJ1-1; d_call: NA; clone_size: NA; v_call: TRBV12-3/TRBV12-4
cdr3_aa: CASSQYGTSGRNTDTQYF; cdr3_nt: TGTGCCAGCAGCCAATATGGGACTAGCGGGAGGAACACAGATACGCAGTATTTT; j_call: TRBJ2-3; d_call: TRBD2; clone_size: NA; v_call: TRBV3-1
cdr3_aa: CASSEEDSGRDEQFF; cdr3_nt: TGTGCCAGCAGCGAGGAGGATAGCGGGAGGGATGAGCAGTTCTTC; j_call: TRBJ2-1; d_call: TRBD2; clone_size: few; v_call: TRBV4-2
cdr3_aa: CASSILGQTEAFF; cdr3_nt: TGTGCCAGTAGTATCCTTGGGCAGACTGAAGCTTTCTTT; j_call: TRBJ1-1; d_call: NA; clone_size: NA; v_call: TRBV19